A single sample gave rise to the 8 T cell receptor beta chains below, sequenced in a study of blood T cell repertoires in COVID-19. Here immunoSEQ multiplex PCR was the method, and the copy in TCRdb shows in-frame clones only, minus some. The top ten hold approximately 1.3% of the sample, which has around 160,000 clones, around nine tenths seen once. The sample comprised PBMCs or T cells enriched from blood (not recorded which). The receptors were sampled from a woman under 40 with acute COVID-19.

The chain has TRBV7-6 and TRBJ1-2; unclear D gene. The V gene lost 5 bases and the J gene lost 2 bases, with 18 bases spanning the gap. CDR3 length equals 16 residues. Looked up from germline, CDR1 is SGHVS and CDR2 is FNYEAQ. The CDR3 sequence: CASSLFGGVSNYGYTF. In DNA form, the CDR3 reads TGTGCCAGCAGCCTCTTTGGCGGGGTTTCGAACTATGGCTACACCTTC.

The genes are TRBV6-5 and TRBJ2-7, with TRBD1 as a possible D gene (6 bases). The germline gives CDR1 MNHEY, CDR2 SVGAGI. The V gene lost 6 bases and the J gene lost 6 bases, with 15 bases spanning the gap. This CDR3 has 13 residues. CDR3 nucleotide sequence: TGTGCCAGCAGAGGGGACACCCTCGGCGAGCAGTACTTC. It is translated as CASRGDTLGEQYF.

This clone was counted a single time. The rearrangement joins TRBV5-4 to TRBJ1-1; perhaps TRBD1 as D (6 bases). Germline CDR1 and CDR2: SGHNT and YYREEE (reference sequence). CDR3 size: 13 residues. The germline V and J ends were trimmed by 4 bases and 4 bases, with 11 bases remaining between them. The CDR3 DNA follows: TGTGCCAGCAGCCGCACAGGGCTCACTGAAGCTTTCTTT. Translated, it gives CASSRTGLTEAFF.

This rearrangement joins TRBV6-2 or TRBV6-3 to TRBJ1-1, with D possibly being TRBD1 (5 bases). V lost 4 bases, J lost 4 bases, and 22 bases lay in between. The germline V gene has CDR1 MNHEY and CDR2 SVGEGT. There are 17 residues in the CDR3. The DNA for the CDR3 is TGTGCCAGCAGTTCCCTCCAGGCAGGGCCAACGGGCACTGAAGCTTTCTTT. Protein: CASSSLQAGPTGTEAFF.

As DNA, the CDR3 is TGTGCCAGTAGTCCCCGCCCACGACAATCTGAAGCTTTCTTT. Amino acid sequence: CASSPRPRQSEAFF. The V and J genes are TRBV19 and TRBJ1-1; D not certain. CDR3 length equals 14 residues. Trimming shortened V by 5 bases and J by 6 bases, and 16 bases separated the two germline ends. Germline V gives CDR1 LNHDA, CDR2 SQIVND (reference sequence).

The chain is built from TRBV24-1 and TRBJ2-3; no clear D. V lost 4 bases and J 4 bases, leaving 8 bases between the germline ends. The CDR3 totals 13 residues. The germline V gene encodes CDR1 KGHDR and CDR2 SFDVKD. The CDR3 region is CATSDLGPDTQYF. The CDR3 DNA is TGTGCCACCAGTGACCTTGGGCCAGATACGCAGTATTTT.

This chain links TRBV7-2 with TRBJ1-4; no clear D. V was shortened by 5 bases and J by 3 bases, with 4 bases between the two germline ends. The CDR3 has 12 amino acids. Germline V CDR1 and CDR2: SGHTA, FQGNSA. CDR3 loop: CASSRANEKLFF. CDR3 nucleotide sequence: TGTGCCAGCAGCCGAGCTAATGAAAAACTGTTTTTT.

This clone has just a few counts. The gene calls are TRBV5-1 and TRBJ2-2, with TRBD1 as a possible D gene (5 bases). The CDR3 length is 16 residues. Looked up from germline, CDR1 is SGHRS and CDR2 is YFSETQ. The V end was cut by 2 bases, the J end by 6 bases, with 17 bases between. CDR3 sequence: CASSFLHQGSAGELFF. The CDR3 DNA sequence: TGCGCCAGCAGCTTTCTTCATCAGGGATCAGCCGGGGAGCTGTTTTTT.